This TCR beta chain stems from a study of identical twins. General observations from the study: Insertions ran lower in abundant cord blood beta clonotypes, though not in memory repertoires. Interpretation of the results relied on cross-sectional statistical analysis and not on following the same donors. Compared with unrelated sharing, twin-shared out-of-frame alpha sequences had more low-probability sequences.

Template switching introduced a universal primer site, and the cDNA bore unique molecular identifiers. MiXCR, applied by TCRdb to the 5' RACE reads, yields one record per CDR3 protein. The data contain about 290,000 distinct CDR3 sequences, roughly 10% of them singletons. This clonotype was seen repeatedly, ten times or more. Its antigen is undetermined. This sample was shared with a second study, whose subject was yellow fever vaccine responses in identical twins.

The origin of this receptor is a woman under 30 in good health. Input material: CD8+ T cells sorted from blood.

The CDR3 nucleotides read TGTGCCAGCAGTATGGGGTACGAGCAGTACTTC. Translated, it gives CASSMGYEQYF. This sequence joins TRBV12-3 or TRBV12-4 and TRBJ2-7; D ambiguous. Trimming removed 5 bases from V and 4 bases from J, with 6 bases in between. The CDR3 loop spans 11 amino acids.